These 28 T cell receptor beta chains share one sample of origin, sequenced in a study of shared clonotypes between healthy human individuals. Clones were sequenced by immunoSEQ multiplex PCR, and TCRdb holds only the in-frame ones, with some missing. Seen here are about 730,000 clones, 72% observed once, and the top ten hold under 2%. Sequenced: memory CD4+ T cells sorted from blood. Sample subset: CD45RA-negative fraction. Receptors originate from a young woman in good health.

The gene calls are TRBV27 and TRBJ2-5; possibly TRBD2 for D (6 bases). The CDR3 contains 17 residues. The V and J ends lost 2 bases and 5 bases respectively, with 21 bases between them. CDR1 and CDR2 (germline): MNHEY, SMNVEV (reference sequence). CDR3 DNA sequence: TGTGCCAGCAGTTTAAATCCGGACCCGGGACTGGGGGAGACCCAGTACTTC. Translating it yields CASSLNPDPGLGETQYF.

CDR3: CGARGVNTEAFF. The DNA of the CDR3 is TGTGGGGCAAGGGGGGTGAACACTGAAGCTTTCTTT. J is TRBJ1-1 and V is TRBV28; D possibly corresponds to TRBD1 (6 bases). Germline V gene sequence: CDR1 MDHEN, CDR2 SYDVKM. The CDR3 is 12 amino acids.

The chain joins TRBV7-2 to TRBJ2-1, with unresolved D. CDR1 and CDR2 from the germline V gene are SGHTA and FQGNSA. Trimming shortened V by 1 base and J by 9 bases, and 16 bases separated the two germline ends. This CDR3 is built from 15 residues. CDR3 nucleotide sequence: TGTGCCAGCAGCTTAGGGGCGGCAGCTTACGGTGAGCAGTTCTTC. It codes for CASSLGAAAYGEQFF.

V gene TRBV29-1 combines with J gene TRBJ2-5, with 8 positions matching TRBD1. CDR3 size: 13 residues. Trimming removed 4 bases from V and 4 bases from J; junction bases left unmatched: 5. Germline V CDR1 and CDR2: SQVTM, ANQGSEA. CDR3 amino acids: CSVGGTGSETQYF. CDR3 DNA: TGCAGCGTTGGAGGGACAGGCTCAGAGACCCAGTACTTC.

The chain carries TRBV5-1 and TRBJ2-3; 11 bases are shared with TRBD2. The germline V gene encodes CDR1 SGHRS and CDR2 YFSETQ. CDR3 length equals 19 residues. V was pared by 3 bases and J by 7 bases, with 19 bases of the junction left unmatched. CDR3 bases: TGCGCCAGCAGCTCCCTACGGGGGACTAGCGGAGTGGGGCTAAATACGCAGTATTTT. Its protein is CASSSLRGTSGVGLNTQYF.

With respect to this clone: The same CDR3 arises from other DNA sequences in this sample as well. The chain uses TRBV11-2 and TRBJ2-1; 7 nucleotides align to TRBD2. Germline lookup yields CDR1 SGHAT and CDR2 FQNNGV. The CDR3 loop spans 15 amino acids. With V trimmed by 3 bases and J by 4 bases, 6 bases remained unmatched. CDR3 in amino acids: CASSLGLAEYNEQFF. CDR3 DNA: TGTGCCAGCAGCTTGGGGCTAGCGGAGTACAATGAGCAGTTCTTC.

The genes are TRBV18 and TRBJ2-5; D may correspond to TRBD1 or TRBD2 (5 bases each). The germline CDR1 and CDR2 sequences are KGHSH and LQKENI. V dropped 3 bases and J dropped 1 base, with 12 bases sitting between them. The CDR3 has 15 residues. CDR3 in DNA: TGTGCCAGCTCACCTCGAACCGGGACCCAAGAGACCCAGTACTTC. Its translation: CASSPRTGTQETQYF.

The V gene is TRBV6-6, the J gene TRBJ2-3; D unclear. V was cut by 7 bases and J by 0 bases, with 14 bases left in between. This CDR3 spans 15 amino acids. In germline, CDR1 is MNHNY, CDR2 SVGAGI (reference sequence). The CDR3 here is CASTHRGTSTDTQYF. The CDR3 nucleotides are TGTGCCAGCACCCATAGAGGAACTAGCACAGATACGCAGTATTTT.

In nucleotides, the CDR3 is TGTGCCAGTAGTTCCGGCCCGACTAAGCGGGCGGGGGATACGCAGTATTTT. Protein product: CASSSGPTKRAGDTQYF. V and J are TRBV19 and TRBJ2-3; D is possibly TRBD2 (6 bases). Germline-derived CDR1 and CDR2 are LNHDA and SQIVND (reference sequence). V lost 5 bases and J 6 bases, leaving 24 bases between the germline ends. The CDR3 spans 17 residues.

A note on this clone: The sample holds other DNA sequences that translate to the same CDR3. This chain links TRBV28 with TRBJ2-1; D is ambiguous. The germline V and J ends were trimmed by 2 bases and 2 bases, with 7 bases remaining between them. The CDR3 contains 14 residues. Germline assignment: CDR1 MDHEN and CDR2 SYDVKM. The DNA for the CDR3 is TGTGCCAGCAGTTTAATCCAAGCCTACAATGAGCAGTTCTTC. Amino acid sequence: CASSLIQAYNEQFF. The full variable domain, completed using reference TRBV28 and TRBJ2-1, is DVKVTQSSRYLVKRTGEKVFLECVQDMDHENMFWYRQDPGLGLRLIYFSYDVKMKEKGDIPEGYSVSREKKERFSLILESASTNQTSMYLCASSLIQAYNEQFFGPGTRLTVL.

The genes are TRBV5-1 and TRBJ2-2; D might be TRBD2 (6 bases). CDR3 size: 15 residues. Germline V CDR1 and CDR2: SGHRS, YFSETQ. The V and J ends lost 6 bases and 0 bases respectively, with 12 bases between them. CDR3 coding DNA: TGCGCCAGCAAGGAGGGAGGAACGAACACCGGGGAGCTGTTTTTT. Its protein product is CASKEGGTNTGELFF.

The chain employs TRBV10-3 and TRBJ1-1, with TRBD1 matching over 8 bases. The germline gives CDR1 ENHRY, CDR2 SYGVKD. The CDR3 runs to 14 residues. V lost 6 bases to trimming and J lost 2 bases; unmatched junction nucleotides: 5. DNA of the CDR3: TGTGCCATCAGCAATGGACAGGGAAACACTGAAGCTTTCTTT. It codes for CAISNGQGNTEAFF.

This clone was observed a few times. The chain carries TRBV7-9 and TRBJ1-2; 9 bases are a match to TRBD1. The V gene end was trimmed by 5 bases and the J gene end by 7 bases; junction bases not matched to a gene: 11. Per the germline V gene, CDR1 is SEHNR and CDR2 is FQNEAQ (reference sequence). The CDR3 loop spans 15 amino acids. CDR3 residues: CASSTRNRGRFGYTF. The CDR3 DNA is TGTGCCAGCAGCACCCGAAACAGGGGGCGGTTTGGCTACACCTTC.

Concerning this clone itself: A much larger clone differs from this one at a single base, so this may be a read error. The CDR3 is CASSSNSGANVLTF. For the CDR3, the DNA is TGTGCCAGTAGCAGTAACTCTGGGGCCAACGTCCTGACTTTC. The chain uses TRBV19 and TRBJ2-6, with D unclear. Germline CDR1 reads LNHDA; CDR2 reads SQIVND (reference sequence). Deletions cut 6 bases from V and 0 bases from J, with 6 bases between. The CDR3 loop spans 14 amino acids.

The genes are TRBV5-1 and TRBJ2-7; D possibly corresponds to TRBD2 (6 bases). CDR1 is SGHRS, CDR2 YFSETQ, per germline. This CDR3 contains 14 residues. The V and J ends lost 5 bases and 6 bases respectively, with 18 bases between them. CDR3 in DNA: TGCGCCAGCAGTTCTCGGGAGCCCCCTTGCGAGCAGTACTTC. Amino acids: CASSSREPPCEQYF.

The rearrangement links TRBV6-1 to TRBJ2-7; unclear D gene. Germline CDR1 reads MNHNS; CDR2 reads SASEGT. V lost 1 base, J lost 3 bases, and 13 bases lay in between. The CDR3 is 15 residues long. The CDR3 nucleotides are TGTGCCAGCAGTGAAGGTGCAGATACTTTCTACGAGCAGTACTTC. Its translation is CASSEGADTFYEQYF.

This clone has a handful of counts. V and J are TRBV4-1 and TRBJ2-7; 7 nucleotides line up with TRBD2. This CDR3 contains 15 residues. V dropped 4 bases and J dropped 3; count of bases not matched to a gene: 9. From germline, CDR1 is MGHRA and CDR2 YSYEKL. CDR3 sequence (DNA): TGCGCCAGCAGCCCTCAGGGCGGGAGATTCTACGAGCAGTACTTC. It yields the protein CASSPQGGRFYEQYF.

This clone was observed a single time. The genes are TRBV5-4 and TRBJ2-1; TRBD2 aligns across 11 bases. The V and J ends lost 5 bases and 6 bases, in that order; junction bases with no gene match: 10. CDR3 size: 16 residues. Germline loops: CDR1 SGHNT, CDR2 YYREEE (reference sequence). The DNA for the CDR3 is TGTGCCAGCAGACCACAACTAGCGGGAGTGGGCAATGAGCAGTTCTTC. Translation: CASRPQLAGVGNEQFF. The variable domain in full, completed from reference TRBV5-4 and TRBJ2-1, reads ETGVTQSPTHLIKTRGQQVTLRCSSQSGHNTVSWYQQALGQGPQFIFQYYREEENGRGNFPPRFSGLQFPNYSSELNVNALELDDSALYLCASRPQLAGVGNEQFFGPGTRLTVL.

The chain has TRBV7-8 and TRBJ1-1; 7 positions agree with TRBD1. V dropped 5 bases and J dropped 12; count of bases not matched to a gene: 9. The CDR3 spans 12 residues. Germline CDR1 is SGHVS and CDR2 is FQNEAQ. In DNA, the CDR3 is TGTGCCAGCAGCGGCGACAGGGTGACGACTTTCTTT. Translation: CASSGDRVTTFF.

The chain has TRBV18 and TRBJ1-1; 7 positions agree with TRBD1. CDR1 KGHSH and CDR2 LQKENI come from the germline V gene. Trimming at V came to 6 bases and at J to 0 bases, leaving 4 bases not matched to a gene. This CDR3 has 14 amino acids. The CDR3 spells CASSKTGMNTEAFF. The CDR3, as DNA: TGTGCCAGCTCTAAGACAGGGATGAACACTGAAGCTTTCTTT.

The chain recombines TRBV6-5 with TRBJ2-7, with 10 bases identical to TRBD2. CDR1 and CDR2 (germline): MNHEY, SVGAGI. J lost 2 bases, V lost 1 base, and 2 bases had no gene match. The CDR3 has 15 residues. CDR3 loop: CASSYWTSGTYEQYF. CDR3 nucleotides: TGTGCCAGCAGTTACTGGACTAGCGGCACCTACGAGCAGTACTTC.

The chain is built from TRBV29-1 and TRBJ2-1; the D gene is possibly TRBD1 (5 bases). CDR1 SQVTM and CDR2 ANQGSEA come from the germline V gene. The CDR3 length is 12 residues. Trimming took off 6 bases at V and 7 bases at J, with 13 bases between the two ends. The CDR3 spells CSVSTQGNEQFF. CDR3 DNA sequence: TGCAGCGTATCAACCCAGGGTAATGAGCAGTTCTTC.

This clone was counted a few times. This sequence may be a read error, since a much larger clone differs from it by one base. Other nucleotide sequences in the sample specify the same CDR3. The rearrangement links TRBV5-1 to TRBJ2-1; 7 nucleotides line up with TRBD1. V trimming: 4 bases; J trimming: 0 bases; junction bases outside the gene matches: 4. Germline loops: CDR1 SGHRS, CDR2 YFSETQ. The CDR3 has 15 amino acids. CDR3 nucleotides: TGCGCCAGCAGCAGGGACAGCAGCTCCTACAATGAGCAGTTCTTC. Residues: CASSRDSSSYNEQFF.

The DNA for the CDR3 is TGTGCCAGCAGCCGGACCGACAGGGACAATGAGCAGTTCTTC. This gives the protein CASSRTDRDNEQFF. The chain has TRBV7-8 and TRBJ2-1; 7 bases map to TRBD1. The germline V gene encodes CDR1 SGHVS and CDR2 FQNEAQ. Trimming cost V 5 bases and J 5 bases; bases outside gene matches: 6. The CDR3 runs 14 residues.

This clone was detected once. V gene TRBV20-1 combines with J gene TRBJ1-2; D remains ambiguous. V lost 3 bases and J lost 8, with 10 bases in between. The length of the CDR3 is 11 residues. CDR1 is DFQATT, CDR2 SNEGSKA, per germline (reference sequence). The chain's CDR3 is CSASPNEGYTF. The CDR3 nucleotides read TGCAGTGCTAGTCCAAACGAGGGCTACACCTTC.

The V and J genes are TRBV6-6 and TRBJ1-1, with D perhaps TRBD1 (6 bases). Germline values: CDR1 MNHNY, CDR2 SVGAGI (reference sequence). This CDR3 region has 13 residues. The V end lost 6 bases, the J end lost 5 bases, and 13 bases lay between the germline ends. The CDR3 nucleotides read TGTGCCAGCAGCTTCACAGGGCGAACTGAAGCTTTCTTT. Encoded protein: CASSFTGRTEAFF.

V usage is TRBV18 and J usage is TRBJ2-2, with D hard to call. This CDR3 region has 15 residues. Germline V gives CDR1 KGHSH, CDR2 LQKENI. Trimming pared 2 bases from V and 1 base from J, leaving 8 bases between. The CDR3: CASSPTLQNTGELFF. CDR3 nucleotides: TGTGCCAGCTCACCAACTCTACAGAACACCGGGGAGCTGTTTTTT.

V is TRBV28 and J is TRBJ2-7, with 8 bases fitting TRBD2. V trimming: 5 bases; J trimming: 2 bases; junction bases outside the gene matches: 14. This CDR3 has 17 residues. Germline loops: CDR1 MDHEN, CDR2 SYDVKM. The CDR3 bases are TGTGCCAGCAGTCCCCCCGGGGGGGGGATGGGGACCTACGAGCAGTACTTC. Translated, it gives CASSPPGGGMGTYEQYF.